What follows are 29 T cell receptor beta chains derived from one specimen sequenced in a study of T-cell reconstitution after alpha-beta-depleted transplantation in children. Molecular barcoding with unique molecular identifiers was used for the TCRbeta library. MiXCR, run by TCRdb on the PCR reads, gives a single entry per CDR3 protein. The table includes fewer than 550,000 distinct CDR3 sequences, under 13% detected once. This specimen consisted of PBMCs from the stem cell graft donor, obtained from the stem cell graft. The source is a human donor who donated a stem cell graft to a child with acute myeloid leukemia.

This clonotype has more than one count but fewer than ten. In DNA, the CDR3 is TGCAGTGCTAGTGGGCAAAGACATGGCTACACCTTC. Encoded protein: CSASGQRHGYTF. The J gene is TRBJ1-2, the V gene TRBV20-1; D is unresolved. Germline V CDR1 and CDR2: DFQATT, SNEGSKA (reference sequence). Trimming removed 3 bases at V and 6 bases at J, with 11 bases between. The CDR3 is 12 amino acids.

This clonotype was observed a handful of times. This chain connects TRBV7-2 to TRBJ2-7; D gene ambiguous. CDR3 length equals 13 residues. The V and J ends lost 0 bases and 2 bases respectively, with 5 bases between them. The germline V gene encodes CDR1 SGHTA and CDR2 FQGNSA. DNA of the CDR3: TGTGCCAGCAGCTTAGCACTGCCCTACGAGCAGTACTTC. Its translation is CASSLALPYEQYF.

This clonotype was seen repeatedly, ten times or more. Here the CDR3 reads CASSFSLDYEQYF. The CDR3 nucleotides read TGTGCCAGCAGTTTTTCCCTGGACTACGAGCAGTACTTC. V usage is TRBV12-3 or TRBV12-4 and J usage is TRBJ2-7; D remains ambiguous. V was shortened by 3 bases and J by 3 bases, with 9 bases between the two germline ends. CDR3 length: 13 residues.

This chain uses TRBV4-2 with TRBJ2-3, with 9 bases that match TRBD1. Losses at the gene ends were 1 base for V and 3 bases for J; bases not matched to a gene: 8. Germline CDR1 and CDR2: LGHNA and YNFKEQ. This CDR3 contains 17 residues. The CDR3 DNA sequence: TGTGCCAGCAGCCAAGTTACAGGGGGCGTAGGGACAGATACGCAGTATTTT. Protein: CASSQVTGGVGTDTQYF.

This clonotype was seen more than once but under ten times. The rearrangement joins TRBV5-1 to TRBJ2-3; D remains ambiguous. This CDR3 has 15 residues. Deletions cut 0 bases from V and 0 bases from J, with 8 bases between. CDR1 is SGHRS and CDR2 is YFSETQ in the germline V gene. CDR3 sequence reads: CASSLGWASTDTQYF. The CDR3 DNA sequence: TGCGCCAGCAGCTTGGGGTGGGCTAGCACAGATACGCAGTATTTT.

This clonotype was found a few times. This sequence joins TRBV29-1 and TRBJ2-2, with D tentatively TRBD2 (7 bases). V dropped 7 bases and J dropped 7 bases, with 16 bases sitting between them. Germline loops: CDR1 SQVTM, CDR2 ANQGSEA. The CDR3 length is 13 residues. The CDR3 spells CSGLQGRGGELFF. The DNA for the CDR3 is TGCAGCGGACTTCAGGGGAGGGGCGGGGAGCTGTTTTTT.

The sample holds many counts of this clonotype. The rearrangement joins TRBV5-1 to TRBJ2-2; no clear D gene. Germline lookup yields CDR1 SGHRS and CDR2 YFSETQ. The V and J ends lost 2 bases and 2 bases respectively, with 10 bases between them. The length of the CDR3 is 15 residues. CDR3 sequence (DNA): TGCGCCAGCAGCTTTACGACGGCCAACACCGGGGAGCTGTTTTTT. It is translated as CASSFTTANTGELFF.

There are a few counts of this clonotype. The chain has TRBV15 and TRBJ2-1, with D unclear. CDR1 and CDR2 from the germline V gene are LNHNV and YYDKDF (reference sequence). Trimming pared 0 bases from V and 8 bases from J, leaving 8 bases between. The CDR3 loop spans 13 amino acids. CDR3 nucleotide sequence: TGTGCCACCAGCAGAGAGCTACCCGATGAGCAGTTCTTC. As protein: CATSRELPDEQFF.

The chain carries TRBV12-3 or TRBV12-4 and TRBJ1-2; 9 nucleotides align to TRBD1. The CDR3 has 15 residues. J gave up 6 bases and V 2 bases, and 7 bases lay outside the gene matches. The CDR3 protein is CASSLLGQGRDGYTF. The CDR3 bases are TGTGCCAGCAGTTTACTGGGACAGGGTAGGGATGGCTACACCTTC.

In this sample, this clonotype turned up a few times. The chain has TRBV29-1 and TRBJ2-3, with 9 bases identical to TRBD1. Germline loops: CDR1 SQVTM, CDR2 ANQGSEA. J gave up 5 bases and V 7 bases, and 7 bases lay outside the gene matches. The CDR3 extends over 13 amino acids. CDR3 sequence reads: CSGRTGARDTQYF. In nucleotides, the CDR3 is TGCAGCGGCCGGACAGGGGCAAGAGATACGCAGTATTTT.

This clonotype was counted only a few times. The gene calls are TRBV11-2 and TRBJ2-6; D might be TRBD1 (6 bases). Looked up from germline, CDR1 is SGHAT and CDR2 is FQNNGV. CDR3 size: 17 residues. V was shortened by 0 bases and J by 4 bases, with 13 bases between the two germline ends. The CDR3 protein is CASSLERGGSGANVLTF. The CDR3 DNA reads TGTGCCAGCAGCTTAGAACGAGGGGGTTCCGGGGCCAACGTCCTGACTTTC.

This clonotype occurred a few times. The CDR3: CASSQSEGRATRQYF. DNA of the CDR3: TGCGCCAGCAGTCAAAGCGAGGGCAGAGCTACGAGGCAGTACTTC. This chain connects TRBV4-1 to TRBJ2-7; D might be TRBD2 (5 bases). Germline-derived CDR1 and CDR2 are MGHRA and YSYEKL. V lost 6 bases and J lost 9, with 24 bases in between. The CDR3 is 15 residues long.

This chain links TRBV4-3 with TRBJ2-5, with 11 nucleotides matching TRBD2. Trimming at V came to 4 bases and at J to 5 bases, leaving 6 bases not matched to a gene. The length of the CDR3 is 15 residues. Germline lookup yields CDR1 LGHNA and CDR2 YSLEER. The CDR3 sequence: CASSRTGLAAETQYF. The CDR3 DNA is TGCGCCAGCAGCCGGACGGGACTAGCGGCCGAGACCCAGTACTTC.

The chain couples TRBV7-6 to TRBJ2-3, with TRBD2 identical over 12 bases. The germline CDR1 and CDR2 sequences are SGHVS and FNYEAQ. The V segment lost 1 base and the J segment 0 bases; nucleotides outside the gene matches: 11. The CDR3 sequence is 20 residues long. CDR3 residues: CASSLGTSGDYLTSTDTQYF. CDR3 nucleotide sequence: TGTGCCAGCAGCTTAGGGACTAGCGGGGACTATTTGACTAGCACAGATACGCAGTATTTT.

The genes are TRBV6-5 and TRBJ1-4; tentative D call: TRBD1 (6 bases). The V gene's germline CDR1 is MNHEY and CDR2 SVGAGI. This CDR3 is 14 amino acids long. V was cut by 2 bases and J by 6 bases, with 10 bases left in between. Here the CDR3 reads CASSYRQVDEKLFF. For the CDR3, the DNA is TGTGCCAGCAGTTACCGACAGGTGGATGAAAAACTGTTTTTT.

The rearrangement links TRBV5-1 to TRBJ1-4; 7 bases fit TRBD1. After removal of 4 bases from V and 7 bases from J, the junction contained 13 bases not matched to a gene. Germline V gene data show CDR1 as SGHRS and CDR2 as YFSETQ. This CDR3 is 16 amino acids long. In nucleotides, the CDR3 is TGCGCCAGCAGCGGGGGACAGACACTGGTGGTTGAAAAACTGTTTTTT. Protein: CASSGGQTLVVEKLFF. Together with reference TRBV5-1 and TRBJ1-4, the CDR3 gives the full variable domain: KAGVTQTPRYLIKTRGQQVTLSCSPISGHRSVSWYQQTPGQGLQFLFEYFSETQRNKGNFPGRFSGRQFSNSRSEMNVSTLELGDSALYLCASSGGQTLVVEKLFFGSGTQLSVL.

This clonotype was counted many times. The J gene is TRBJ2-1, the V gene TRBV20-1, with 7 bases matching TRBD2. J was trimmed by 6 bases and V by 2 bases; bases with no gene match: 10. Looked up from germline, CDR1 is DFQATT and CDR2 is SNEGSKA (reference sequence). This CDR3 is built from 15 residues. Here the CDR3 reads CSARTTASGANEQFF. CDR3 in DNA: TGCAGTGCTAGAACAACGGCTAGCGGAGCCAATGAGCAGTTCTTC.

The V and J genes are TRBV12-3 or TRBV12-4 and TRBJ2-7; the D is unclear. The CDR3 contains 12 residues. V was clipped by 3 bases and J by 2 bases, with 5 bases between them. In nucleotides, the CDR3 is TGTGCCAGCAGTTTTGGCACCTACGAGCAGTACTTC. This gives the protein CASSFGTYEQYF.

V and J are TRBV5-1 and TRBJ2-5; 7 bases match TRBD2. The germline CDR1 and CDR2 sequences are SGHRS and YFSETQ. V was pared by 4 bases and J by 5 bases, with 14 bases of the junction left unmatched. The CDR3 sequence is 16 residues long. The CDR3, as DNA: TGCGCCAGCAGCAGTGCCGCGGGAGCCCGAGGGGAGACCCAGTACTTC. This translates into CASSSAAGARGETQYF. Looking up the rest from reference TRBV5-1 and TRBJ2-5 gives the full variable domain: KAGVTQTPRYLIKTRGQQVTLSCSPISGHRSVSWYQQTPGQGLQFLFEYFSETQRNKGNFPGRFSGRQFSNSRSEMNVSTLELGDSALYLCASSSAAGARGETQYFGPGTRLLVL.

This clonotype was counted at least ten times. The chain carries TRBV5-1 and TRBJ1-2; 9 bases are a match to TRBD1. This CDR3 is 15 amino acids long. Germline-derived CDR1 and CDR2 are SGHRS and YFSETQ. Germline trimming cut 0 bases from V and 2 bases from J; bases unmatched to any gene: 2. The CDR3 loop reads CASSLDGQGNYGYTF. In DNA form, the CDR3 reads TGCGCCAGCAGCTTGGACGGACAGGGGAACTATGGCTACACCTTC.

The sample holds a few counts of this clonotype. The rearrangement links TRBV5-1 to TRBJ1-2; D remains unclear. This CDR3 has 12 residues. Per germline, CDR1 SGHRS and CDR2 YFSETQ. Trimming left V 0 bases short and J 6 bases short, with 6 bases between. The CDR3 DNA is TGCGCCAGCAGCTTGGGAAAGGATGGCTACACCTTC. Encoded protein: CASSLGKDGYTF.

The chain links TRBV10-3 to TRBJ2-5, with TRBD1 identical over 11 bases. With 8 bases clipped from V and 4 bases from J, the junction kept 15 bases outside the gene matches. The CDR3 covers 17 residues. From germline, CDR1 is ENHRY and CDR2 SYGVKD. The chain's CDR3 is CAISTVVGQGARETQYF. CDR3 bases: TGTGCCATCTCCACGGTCGTCGGACAGGGGGCCAGAGAGACCCAGTACTTC.

This clonotype was seen repeatedly, ten times or more. The chain has TRBV6-5 and TRBJ2-3; D might be TRBD2 (5 bases). Between the trimmed V and J ends, which lost 6 bases and 5 bases, there was a span of 15 bases. The CDR3 covers 14 residues. The germline V gene has CDR1 MNHEY and CDR2 SVGAGI. The CDR3 DNA follows: TGTGCCAGCAGCTTAAGAAGCGGAGGAGATACGCAGTATTTT. Translating it yields CASSLRSGGDTQYF.

The V gene is TRBV5-1, the J gene TRBJ2-1, with 14 bases that match TRBD2. The germline CDR1 and CDR2 sequences are SGHRS and YFSETQ. The V and J ends lost 4 bases and 12 bases, in that order; junction bases with no gene match: 3. The CDR3 covers 13 residues. The CDR3 DNA follows: TGCGCCAGCAGCCCCGGGACTAGCGGGAGGCAGTTCTTC. It encodes CASSPGTSGRQFF.

Many counts were recorded for this clonotype. This rearrangement joins TRBV5-6 to TRBJ1-2; D gene uncertain. The germline V gene encodes CDR1 SGHDT and CDR2 YYEEEE. V was cut by 3 bases and J by 3 bases, with 9 bases left in between. This CDR3 is 13 amino acids long. The CDR3 nucleotides read TGTGCCAGCAGCTCGGGCGGGGACTATGGCTACACCTTC. It specifies CASSSGGDYGYTF. Complete variable domain (other parts from reference TRBV5-6 and TRBJ1-2): DAGVTQSPTHLIKTRGQQVTLRCSPKSGHDTVSWYQQALGQGPQFIFQYYEEEERQRGNFPDRFSGHQFPNYSSELNVNALLLGDSALYLCASSSGGDYGYTFGSGTRLTVV.

This clonotype appeared a few times. This chain connects TRBV4-1 to TRBJ2-7; 9 bases are shared with TRBD1. The V gene end was trimmed by 0 bases and the J gene end by 0 bases; junction bases not matched to a gene: 9. Germline-derived CDR1 and CDR2 are MGHRA and YSYEKL. CDR3 length: 18 residues. CDR3 sequence reads: CASSQDSLGQGSSYEQYV. The CDR3 bases are TGCGCCAGCAGCCAAGATTCCCTCGGACAGGGGAGCTCCTACGAGCAGTACGTC.

This clonotype was seen repeatedly, ten times or more. The chain uses TRBV28 and TRBJ2-5; 7 bases fit TRBD1. Germline-derived CDR1 and CDR2 are MDHEN and SYDVKM. CDR3 length: 14 residues. V shed 5 bases and J 4 bases; nucleotides not matched to a gene: 7. This CDR3 is CASSLLAGGETQYF. CDR3 DNA sequence: TGTGCCAGCAGTCTTTTGGCAGGGGGAGAGACCCAGTACTTC.

This clonotype was observed a handful of times. This chain links TRBV7-2 with TRBJ2-7, with D perhaps TRBD1 or TRBD2 (5 bases each). CDR1 and CDR2 (germline): SGHTA, FQGNSA. This CDR3 is built from 13 residues. V lost 4 bases, J lost 7 bases, and 14 bases lay in between. The CDR3 DNA sequence: TGTGCCAGCAGCTGGGACCCGGTGGAGGAGCAGTACTTC. This sequence encodes CASSWDPVEEQYF.

This rearrangement joins TRBV3-1 to TRBJ2-5; TRBD2 is a possible D gene (5 bases). The CDR3 covers 15 residues. CDR1 is LGHDT, CDR2 YNNKEL, per germline (reference sequence). Trimming cost V 0 bases and J 5 bases, with 13 bases left between them. As DNA, the CDR3 is TGTGCCAGCAGCCAAGAAGAGTTTTTAGCGGAGACCCAGTACTTC. Its translation: CASSQEEFLAETQYF.